These 2 T cell receptor beta chains were all obtained from the same sample, sequenced in a study of blood T cell repertoires in COVID-19. Measured with immunoSEQ multiplex PCR; TCRdb has only the in-frame clones, and not every one. The sample lists under 200,000 clones, more than 85% seen once, with about 0.98% in the top ten. The specimen sequenced was peripheral blood. The receptors originated from a man aged 18 to 35 with acute or convalescent COVID-19.

The V and J genes are TRBV5-6 and TRBJ1-1, with D perhaps matching TRBD1 (5 bases). The V end was cut by 6 bases, the J end by 7 bases, with 13 bases between. Germline V gene lookup returns CDR1 SGHDT and CDR2 YYEEEE. The CDR3 runs to 12 residues. CDR3 region: CASTLRGIEAFF. The CDR3 nucleotides are TGTGCCAGCACCCTCCGGGGGATTGAAGCTTTCTTT.

This clone was seen just once. The V call is TRBV2, the J call TRBJ1-5; possibly TRBD1 for D (5 bases). The length of the CDR3 is 15 residues. V lost 1 base to trimming and J lost 2 bases, with 9 bases between them. Germline V gives CDR1 SNHLY, CDR2 FYNNEI. CDR3 protein: CASSEGRVGNQPQHF. The DNA of the CDR3 is TGTGCCAGCAGTGAAGGCAGGGTAGGCAATCAGCCCCAGCATTTT.